This T cell receptor beta chain emerged from a study of radiotherapy plus CTLA-4 blockade in lung cancer. Study summary: Objective responses were seen in around 20% of patients, disease control in approximately 30%.

This clone was detected only a few times. What it binds is not known. Using immunoSEQ multiplex PCR, the repertoire was profiled, and TCRdb retains in-frame clones only, with some absent. In the table there are some 51,000 clones, roughly 83% of which are singletons. Overall study results and limits: Interferon-beta, together with early blood T cell clone dynamics, reportedly best predicted response. After treatment with radiotherapy plus ipilimumab, TCR clones that came from the tumor expanded in blood.

Trimming took off 4 bases at V and 7 bases at J, with 13 bases between the two ends. CDR3 size: 14 residues. Germline values: CDR1 KGHSH, CDR2 LQKENI. Each patient with chemo-refractory metastatic non-small-cell lung cancer was treated with focal radiation plus CTLA-4 blockade using ipilimumab. This chain connects TRBV18 to TRBJ1-4; D might be TRBD1 (5 bases). Sequences were derived from peripheral blood, sampled from a patient treated with radiotherapy plus ipilimumab. The receptor was isolated from a human donor with non-small cell lung cancer who had a complete response to radiotherapy plus ipilimumab. CDR3 coding DNA: TGTGCCAGCTCACGAGGAGGGGCGGGTGAAAAACTGTTTTTT. Its protein product is CASSRGGAGEKLFF.